This TCR beta chain was sequenced during a study of shared clonotypes between healthy human individuals. Researchers ran the assay at a deep level. Clones were read by immunoSEQ multiplex PCR, and TCRdb kept only the in-frame ones, dropping some. The sample has about 1 million clones; approximately 76% are singletons. General observations from the study: Estimated clonotype richness was generally higher in naive than memory subsets. Despite large depth, sorted-subset datasets appeared incompletely sequenced.

With respect to this clone: Its antigen is unidentified.

The ends were cut back, 6 bases at V and 4 bases at J, with 17 bases in the middle. This CDR3 contains 15 residues. CDR1 is SGHRS, CDR2 YFSETQ, per germline. Sequenced input: memory CD4+ T cells sorted from blood. The subset here: CD45RA-negative fraction. The V call is TRBV5-1, the J call TRBJ2-1, with a possible D match to TRBD1 (5 bases). This sequence originates from a man aged 18 to 30 in good health. This chain's CDR3 is CASNPGPLIYNEQFF. The CDR3 nucleotides are TGCGCCAGCAACCCAGGGCCCCTCATTTACAATGAGCAGTTCTTC.